This TCR beta chain stems from a study of T cells in Graves' hyperthyroidism and ophthalmopathy. This clonotype has more than one count but fewer than ten. Its antigen is not identified. The V end lost 2 bases, the J end lost 4 bases, and 9 bases lay between the germline ends. CDR1 is KGHSY, CDR2 FQNENV, per germline. CDR3 length: 15 residues. Study conclusions and caveats: Most thyroid-expanded clonotypes above 0.001 were also found in blood.

Amplification of TCR beta CDR3 regions was performed using RNA transcripts as template. The HTBI primer set was used in a first-round RT-PCR of the TCR CDR3. MiXCR was run by TCRdb on the multiplex PCR reads, yielding one entry per CDR3 protein. The data contain 500,000 to 800,000 distinct CDR3 sequences, 45% of them singletons. Exclusion of patients followed from uncontrolled infection, other autoimmune disease, pregnancy or lactation. Together with thyroid ultrasound, orbital computed tomography, serum thyroxine and TRAb, clinical symptoms were used for diagnoses. The chain combines TRBV16 with TRBJ1-6; no reliable D call. The sequenced sample consisted of peripheral blood or thyroid tissue (not recorded which). The sequence was collected from an adult man with Graves' disease, either hyperthyroidism or ophthalmopathy (not recorded which). CDR3 sequence: CASSQRVPYNSPLHF. CDR3 bases: TGTGCCAGCAGCCAACGAGTTCCGTATAATTCACCCCTCCACTTT.